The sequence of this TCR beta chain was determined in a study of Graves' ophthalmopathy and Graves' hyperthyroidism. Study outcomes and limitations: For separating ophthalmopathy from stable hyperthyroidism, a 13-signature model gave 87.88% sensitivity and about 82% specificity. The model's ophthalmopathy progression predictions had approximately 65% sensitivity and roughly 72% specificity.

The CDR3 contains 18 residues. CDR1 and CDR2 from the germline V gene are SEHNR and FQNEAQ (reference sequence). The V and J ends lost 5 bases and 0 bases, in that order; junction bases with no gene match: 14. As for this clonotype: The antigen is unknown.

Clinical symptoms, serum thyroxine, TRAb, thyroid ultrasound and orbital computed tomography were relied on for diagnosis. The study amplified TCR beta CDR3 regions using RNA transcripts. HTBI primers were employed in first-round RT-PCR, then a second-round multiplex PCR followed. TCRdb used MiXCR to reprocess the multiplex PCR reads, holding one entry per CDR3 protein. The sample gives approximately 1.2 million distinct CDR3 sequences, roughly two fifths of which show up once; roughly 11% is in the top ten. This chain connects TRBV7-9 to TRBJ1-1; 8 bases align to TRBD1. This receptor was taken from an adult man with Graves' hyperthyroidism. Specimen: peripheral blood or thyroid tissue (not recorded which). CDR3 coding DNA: TGTGCCAGCAGCCGTACCCGGGACAGGTTTTTCATGAACACTGAAGCTTTCTTT. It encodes CASSRTRDRFFMNTEAFF.